This TCR beta chain was observed in a study of blood T cell repertoires in COVID-19. Study as a whole: Donors in the United States, Italy and Spain gave samples during acute or convalescent COVID-19. Sources were T cells, B-cell-depleted T cells, or PBMCs; the material itself was cDNA or gDNA.

This CDR3 contains 14 residues. Germline CDR1 KGHSH, CDR2 LQKENI. Trimming took 3 bases from V and 7 from J; bases not matched to a gene: 3. Study processing details: Reference gene primer amplification yielded estimated nucleated cell counts. Only in-frame clones appear in the TCRdb table, and some are missing; sequencing was by immunoSEQ multiplex PCR. V, J and clone size derive from that table, while D and trimming were established from the DNA sequence. The sample lists more than 55,000 clones, about four fifths occurring once. The sequenced material came from peripheral blood. The chain is built from TRBV18 and TRBJ1-5; 10 bases fit TRBD1. This sequence originates from an elderly woman with acute or convalescent COVID-19. DNA of the CDR3: TGTGCCAGCTCACCGACAGGGGGCGAACAGCCCCAGCATTTT. Translation: CASSPTGGEQPQHF.